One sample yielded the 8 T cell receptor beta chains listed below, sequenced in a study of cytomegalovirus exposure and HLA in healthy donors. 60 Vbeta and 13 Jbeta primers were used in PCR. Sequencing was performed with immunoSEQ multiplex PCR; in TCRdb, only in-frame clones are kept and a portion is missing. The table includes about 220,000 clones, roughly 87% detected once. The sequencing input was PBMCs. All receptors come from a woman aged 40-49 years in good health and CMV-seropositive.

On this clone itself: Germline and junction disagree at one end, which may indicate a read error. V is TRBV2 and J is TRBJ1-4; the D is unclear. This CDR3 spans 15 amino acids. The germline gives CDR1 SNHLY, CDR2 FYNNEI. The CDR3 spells CASREGPRANEKLFF. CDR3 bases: TGTGCCAGCAGAGAAGGGCCTCGGGCTAATGAAAAACTGTTTTTT.

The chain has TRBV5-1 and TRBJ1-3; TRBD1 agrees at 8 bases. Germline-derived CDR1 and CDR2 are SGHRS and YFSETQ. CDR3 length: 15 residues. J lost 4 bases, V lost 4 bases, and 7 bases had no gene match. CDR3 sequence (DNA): TGCGCCAGCAGCGTGGACGACAGGGGAGGAAACACCATATATTTT. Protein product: CASSVDDRGGNTIYF.

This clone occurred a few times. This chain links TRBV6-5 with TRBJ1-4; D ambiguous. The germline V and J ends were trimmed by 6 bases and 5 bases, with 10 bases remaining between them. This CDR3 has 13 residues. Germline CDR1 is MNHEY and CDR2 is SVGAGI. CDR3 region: CASRAGRNEKLFF. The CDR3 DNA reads TGTGCCAGCAGGGCAGGTAGAAATGAAAAACTGTTTTTT.

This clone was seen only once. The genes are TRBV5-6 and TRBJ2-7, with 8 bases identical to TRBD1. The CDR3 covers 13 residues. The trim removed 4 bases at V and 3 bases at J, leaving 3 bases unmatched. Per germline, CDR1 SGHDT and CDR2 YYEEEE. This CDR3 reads CASSRTGSYEQYF. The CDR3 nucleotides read TGTGCCAGCAGCCGGACAGGGAGCTACGAGCAGTACTTC.

CDR3 nucleotide sequence: TGCGCCAGCAGTCCAGAGGGGCTAGCGGGAGGAAGGGGGGGATTGGACAATGAGCAGTTCTTC. Amino acids: CASSPEGLAGGRGGLDNEQFF. The V call is TRBV23-1, the J call TRBJ2-1; 11 nucleotides line up with TRBD2. TRBV23-1 is an ORF; its function is uncertain. The CDR3 length is 21 residues. V shed 4 bases, J shed 5 bases, and the junction held 22 bases outside the gene matches.

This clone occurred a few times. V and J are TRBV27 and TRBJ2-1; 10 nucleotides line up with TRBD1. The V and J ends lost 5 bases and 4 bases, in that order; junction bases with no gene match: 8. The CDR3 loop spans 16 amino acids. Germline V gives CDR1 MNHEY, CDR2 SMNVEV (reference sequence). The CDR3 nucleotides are TGTGCCAGCAGTACTCCCCGGGACAGGGGTTACAATGAGCAGTTCTTC. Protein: CASSTPRDRGYNEQFF.

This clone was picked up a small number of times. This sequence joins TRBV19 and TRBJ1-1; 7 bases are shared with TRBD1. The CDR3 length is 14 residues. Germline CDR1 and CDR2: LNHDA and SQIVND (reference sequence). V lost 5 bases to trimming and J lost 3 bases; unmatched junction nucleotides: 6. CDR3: CASSLSGTDTEAFF. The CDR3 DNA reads TGTGCCAGTAGTCTGTCCGGGACAGACACTGAAGCTTTCTTT.

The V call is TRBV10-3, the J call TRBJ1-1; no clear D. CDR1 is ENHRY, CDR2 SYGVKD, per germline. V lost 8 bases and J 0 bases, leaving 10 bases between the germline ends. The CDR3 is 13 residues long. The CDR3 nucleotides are TGTGCCATCTATGAGGGCTTGAACACTGAAGCTTTCTTT. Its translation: CAIYEGLNTEAFF.